This T cell receptor beta chain was profiled in a study of shared clonotypes between healthy human individuals. Study findings and constraints: Few donors limited the genetic and exposure-history diversity represented. Clonotype sharing among donors, it was expected, would be affected by sequencing depth. In four donors, around 5% of naive CD4 clonotypes appeared in common.

Generated by immunoSEQ multiplex PCR, the TCRdb table keeps only in-frame clones and is missing some. The data hold millions of clones, with roughly 96% observed a single time. None of the donors, who were healthy HIV-negative adults, had recently had acute infections or vaccinations. Turning to this clone: The antigen remains unidentified.

Germline V gene lookup returns CDR1 SGHTA and CDR2 FQGNSA. CDR3 size: 12 residues. V gave up 5 bases and J gave up 2 bases, with 7 bases separating them. This receptor was taken from a man between 18 and 35 years old in good health. The chain recombines TRBV7-2 with TRBJ2-7; no clear D gene. What was sequenced was naive CD4+ T cells sorted from blood. Subset of the sample: CD45RA+ positively selected. The CDR3 sequence is CASSDPTYEQYF. The CDR3 nucleotides are TGTGCCAGCAGCGACCCTACCTACGAGCAGTACTTC.